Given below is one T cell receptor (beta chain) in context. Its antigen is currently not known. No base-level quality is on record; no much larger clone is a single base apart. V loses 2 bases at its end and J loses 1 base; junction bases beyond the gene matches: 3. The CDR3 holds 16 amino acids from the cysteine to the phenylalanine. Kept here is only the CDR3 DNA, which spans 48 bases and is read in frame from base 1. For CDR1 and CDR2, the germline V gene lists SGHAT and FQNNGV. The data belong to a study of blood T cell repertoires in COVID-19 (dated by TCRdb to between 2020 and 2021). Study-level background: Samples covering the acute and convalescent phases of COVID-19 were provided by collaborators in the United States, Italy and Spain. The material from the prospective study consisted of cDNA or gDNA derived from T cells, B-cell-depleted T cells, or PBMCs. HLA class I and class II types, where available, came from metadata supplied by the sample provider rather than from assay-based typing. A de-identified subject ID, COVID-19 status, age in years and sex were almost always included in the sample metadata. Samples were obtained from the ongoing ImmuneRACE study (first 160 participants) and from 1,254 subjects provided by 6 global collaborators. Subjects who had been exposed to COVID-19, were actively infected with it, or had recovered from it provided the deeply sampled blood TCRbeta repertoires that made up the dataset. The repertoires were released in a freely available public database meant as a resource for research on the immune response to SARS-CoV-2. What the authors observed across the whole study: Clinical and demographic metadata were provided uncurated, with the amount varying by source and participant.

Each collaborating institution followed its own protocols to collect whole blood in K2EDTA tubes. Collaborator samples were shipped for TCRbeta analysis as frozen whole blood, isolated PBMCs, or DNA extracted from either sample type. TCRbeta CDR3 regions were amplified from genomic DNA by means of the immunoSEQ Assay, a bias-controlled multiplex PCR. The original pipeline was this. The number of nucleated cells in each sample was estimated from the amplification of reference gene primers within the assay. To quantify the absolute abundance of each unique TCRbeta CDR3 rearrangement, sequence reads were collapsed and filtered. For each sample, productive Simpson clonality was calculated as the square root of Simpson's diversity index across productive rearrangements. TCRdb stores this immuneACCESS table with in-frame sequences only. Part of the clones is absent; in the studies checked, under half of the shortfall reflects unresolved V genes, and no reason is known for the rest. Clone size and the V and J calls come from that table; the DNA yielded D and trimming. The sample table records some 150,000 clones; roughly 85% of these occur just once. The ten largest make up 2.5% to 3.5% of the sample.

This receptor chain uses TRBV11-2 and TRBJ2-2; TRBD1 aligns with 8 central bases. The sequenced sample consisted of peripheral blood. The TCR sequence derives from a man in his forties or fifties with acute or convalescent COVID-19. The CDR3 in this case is CASSLWTGKNTGELFF. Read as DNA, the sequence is TGTGCCAGCAGCTTATGGACAGGGAAGAACACCGGGGAGCTGTTTTTT.